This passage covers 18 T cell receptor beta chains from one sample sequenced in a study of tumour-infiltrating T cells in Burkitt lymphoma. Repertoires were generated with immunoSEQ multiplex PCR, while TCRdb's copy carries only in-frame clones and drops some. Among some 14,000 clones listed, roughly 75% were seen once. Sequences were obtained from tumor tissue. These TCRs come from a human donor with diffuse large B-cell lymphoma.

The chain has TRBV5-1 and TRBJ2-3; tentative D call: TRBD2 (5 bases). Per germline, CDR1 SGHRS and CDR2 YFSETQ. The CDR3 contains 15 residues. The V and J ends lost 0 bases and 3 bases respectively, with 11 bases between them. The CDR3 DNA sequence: TGCGCCAGCAGCTTGGGGGCGGGTTGGACAGATACGCAGTATTTT. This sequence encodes CASSLGAGWTDTQYF.

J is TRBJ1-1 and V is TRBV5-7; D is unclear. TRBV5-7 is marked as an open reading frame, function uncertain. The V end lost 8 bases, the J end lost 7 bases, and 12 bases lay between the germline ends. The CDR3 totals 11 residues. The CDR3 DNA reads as TGTGCCAGTCTGAGTCTTGGTGAAGCTTTCTTT. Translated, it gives CASLSLGEAFF.

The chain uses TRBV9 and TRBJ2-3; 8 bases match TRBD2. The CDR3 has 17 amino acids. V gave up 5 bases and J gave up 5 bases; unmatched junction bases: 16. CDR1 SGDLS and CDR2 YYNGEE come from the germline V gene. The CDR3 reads CASSAPSRREELDTQYF. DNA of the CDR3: TGTGCCAGCAGTGCCCCCTCTCGGCGGGAGGAGTTAGATACGCAGTATTTT.

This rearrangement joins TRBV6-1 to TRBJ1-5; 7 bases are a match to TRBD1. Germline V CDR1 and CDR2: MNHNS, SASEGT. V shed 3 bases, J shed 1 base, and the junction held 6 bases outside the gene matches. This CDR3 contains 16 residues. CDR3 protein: CASSDRGVPSNQPQHF. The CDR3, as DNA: TGTGCCAGCAGTGACAGGGGGGTTCCGAGCAATCAGCCCCAGCATTTT.

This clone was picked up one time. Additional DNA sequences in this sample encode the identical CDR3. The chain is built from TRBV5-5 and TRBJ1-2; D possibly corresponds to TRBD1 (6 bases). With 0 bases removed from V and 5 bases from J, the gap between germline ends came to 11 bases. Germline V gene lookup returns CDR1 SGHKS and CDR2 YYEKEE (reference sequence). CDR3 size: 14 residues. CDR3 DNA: TGTGCCAGCAGCTTGGAGGGGACATCTTATGGCTACACCTTC. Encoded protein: CASSLEGTSYGYTF.

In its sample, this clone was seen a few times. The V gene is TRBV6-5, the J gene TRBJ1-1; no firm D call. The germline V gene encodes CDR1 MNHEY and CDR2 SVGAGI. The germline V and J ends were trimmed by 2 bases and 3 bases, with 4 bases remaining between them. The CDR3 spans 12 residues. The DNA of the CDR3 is TGTGCCAGCAGTTACGGGGACACTGAAGCTTTCTTT. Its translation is CASSYGDTEAFF.

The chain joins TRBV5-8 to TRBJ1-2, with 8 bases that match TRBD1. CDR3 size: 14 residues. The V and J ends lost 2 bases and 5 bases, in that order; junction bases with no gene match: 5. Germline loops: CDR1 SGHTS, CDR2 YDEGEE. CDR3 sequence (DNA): TGTGCCAGCAGCTTCAGGGGGCCGGGATATGGCTACACCTTC. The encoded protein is CASSFRGPGYGYTF.

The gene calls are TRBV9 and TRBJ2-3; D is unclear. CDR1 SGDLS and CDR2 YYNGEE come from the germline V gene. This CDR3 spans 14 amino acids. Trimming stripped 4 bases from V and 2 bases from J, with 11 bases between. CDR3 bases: TGTGCCAGCAGCCCCCGCCCCATCACAGATACGCAGTATTTT. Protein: CASSPRPITDTQYF.

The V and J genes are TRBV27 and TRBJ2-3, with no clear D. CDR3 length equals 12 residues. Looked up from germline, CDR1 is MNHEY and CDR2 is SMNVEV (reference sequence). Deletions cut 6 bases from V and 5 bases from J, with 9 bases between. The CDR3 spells CASRYRQDTQYF. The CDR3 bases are TGTGCCAGCAGATACCGTCAAGATACGCAGTATTTT.

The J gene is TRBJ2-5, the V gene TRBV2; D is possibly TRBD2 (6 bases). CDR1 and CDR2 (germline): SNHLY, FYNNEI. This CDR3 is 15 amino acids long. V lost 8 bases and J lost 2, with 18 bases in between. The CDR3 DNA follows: TGTGCCAGCGAACGGGGGACCGGCCGTCAAGAGACCCAGTACTTC. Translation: CASERGTGRQETQYF.

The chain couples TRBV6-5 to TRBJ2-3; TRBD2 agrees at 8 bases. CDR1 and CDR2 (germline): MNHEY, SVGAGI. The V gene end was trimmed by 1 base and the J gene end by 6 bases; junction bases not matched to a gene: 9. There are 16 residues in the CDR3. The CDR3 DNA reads TGTGCCAGCAGTTACTATAGCGGGAAGTCCGCGGATACGCAGTATTTT. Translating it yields CASSYYSGKSADTQYF.

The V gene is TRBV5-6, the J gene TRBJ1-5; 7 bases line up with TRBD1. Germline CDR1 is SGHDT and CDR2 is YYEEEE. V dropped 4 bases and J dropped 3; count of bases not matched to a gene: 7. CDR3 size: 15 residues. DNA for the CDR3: TGTGCCAGCAGCGTAGGGACAGTGTACAATCAGCCCCAGCATTTT. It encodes CASSVGTVYNQPQHF.

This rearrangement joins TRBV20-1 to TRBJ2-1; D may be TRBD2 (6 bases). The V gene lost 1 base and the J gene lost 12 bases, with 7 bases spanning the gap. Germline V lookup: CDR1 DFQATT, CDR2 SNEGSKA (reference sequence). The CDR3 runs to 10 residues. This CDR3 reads CSARVLAQFF. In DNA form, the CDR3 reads TGCAGTGCTAGAGTACTAGCGCAGTTCTTC.

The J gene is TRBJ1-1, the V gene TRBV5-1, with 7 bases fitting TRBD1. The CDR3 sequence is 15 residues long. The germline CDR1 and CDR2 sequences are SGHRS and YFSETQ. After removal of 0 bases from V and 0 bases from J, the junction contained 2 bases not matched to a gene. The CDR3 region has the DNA TGCGCCAGCAGCTTGGGTCAGGGGGTGAACACTGAAGCTTTCTTT. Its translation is CASSLGQGVNTEAFF.

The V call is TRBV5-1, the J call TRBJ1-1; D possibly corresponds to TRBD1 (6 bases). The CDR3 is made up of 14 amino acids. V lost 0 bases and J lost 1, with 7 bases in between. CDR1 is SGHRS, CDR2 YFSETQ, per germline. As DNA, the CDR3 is TGCGCCAGCAGCTTGGAGGGGGGGAACACTGAAGCTTTCTTT. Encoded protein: CASSLEGGNTEAFF. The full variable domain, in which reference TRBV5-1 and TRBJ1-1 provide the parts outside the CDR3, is KAGVTQTPRYLIKTRGQQVTLSCSPISGHRSVSWYQQTPGQGLQFLFEYFSETQRNKGNFPGRFSGRQFSNSRSEMNVSTLELGDSALYLCASSLEGGNTEAFFGQGTRLTVV.

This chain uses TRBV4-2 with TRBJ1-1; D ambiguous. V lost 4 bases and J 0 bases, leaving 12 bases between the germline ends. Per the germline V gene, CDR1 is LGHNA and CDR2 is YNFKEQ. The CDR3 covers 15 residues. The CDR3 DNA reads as TGTGCCAGCAGCCCTGTGCTGAGCCTGAACACTGAAGCTTTCTTT. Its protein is CASSPVLSLNTEAFF.

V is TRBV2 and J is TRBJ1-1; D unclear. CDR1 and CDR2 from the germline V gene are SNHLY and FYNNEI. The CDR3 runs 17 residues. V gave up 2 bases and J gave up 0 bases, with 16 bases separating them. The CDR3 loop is CASSESLMVLMNTEAFF. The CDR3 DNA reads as TGTGCCAGCAGTGAATCCCTCATGGTACTCATGAACACTGAAGCTTTCTTT.

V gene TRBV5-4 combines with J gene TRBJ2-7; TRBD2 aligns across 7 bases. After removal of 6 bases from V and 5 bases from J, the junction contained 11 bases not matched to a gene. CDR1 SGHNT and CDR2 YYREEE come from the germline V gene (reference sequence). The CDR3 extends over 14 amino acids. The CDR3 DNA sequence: TGTGCCAGCACCCGGGAAGGGAGGGCAAACGAGCAGTACGTC. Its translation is CASTREGRANEQYV.